The T cell receptor beta chain under discussion was sequenced for a study of control samples from healthy donors and cancer patients. Generated by immunoSEQ multiplex PCR, the TCRdb table keeps only in-frame clones and is missing some. This table holds around 100,000 clones, almost 90% found once. The germline CDR1 and CDR2 sequences are KGHDR and SFDVKD. V dropped 4 bases and J dropped 0 bases, with 2 bases sitting between them. The CDR3 sequence is 12 residues long. Source material: blood. The receptor was isolated from a young man in good health. J is TRBJ1-2 and V is TRBV24-1; D not certain. As DNA, the CDR3 is TGTGCCACCAGTGAGTCTAACTATGGCTACACCTTC. It specifies CATSESNYGYTF.